This T cell receptor beta chain was profiled in a study of PD-1 blockade in classical Hodgkin lymphoma. Overall study results and limits: Exclusion applied to patients who initiated nivolumab less than 1 year following ASCT. Healthy donors reportedly exceeded newly diagnosed patients in baseline TCR diversity.

The repertoire was sequenced with immunoSEQ multiplex PCR; TCRdb's copy has only in-frame clones and lacks some. Here the sample spans about 46,000 clones, 60% to 85% being singletons. Every single patient, without exception, relapsed after autologous stem cell transplantation, and brentuximab vedotin exposure varied. About this clone itself: The antigen remains unidentified.

Germline V CDR1 and CDR2: SGHTA, FQGNSA. The V gene lost 5 bases and the J gene lost 6 bases, with 16 bases spanning the gap. The CDR3 has 14 residues. The sequences come from peripheral blood mononuclear cells (PBMCs), collected before the second cycle of nivolumab. The TCR comes from a human donor with classical Hodgkin lymphoma. The genes are TRBV7-2 and TRBJ1-1, with D unclear. CDR3 residues: CASSEMGSLAEAFF. For the CDR3, the DNA is TGTGCCAGCAGCGAAATGGGTAGCTTGGCTGAAGCTTTCTTT.